This T cell receptor beta chain was identified during a study of blood T cell repertoires in COVID-19. V lost 4 bases and J lost 0, with 5 bases in between. The length of the CDR3 is 13 residues. The germline V gene has CDR1 SGDLS and CDR2 YYNGEE. In the source study's methods: How many nucleated cells were present was estimated from reference gene primer amplification. Some clones are missing from TCRdb's copy, which holds only in-frame ones; the method was immunoSEQ multiplex PCR. The V and J calls and clone size are taken from that table; D and trimming were inferred from the DNA. The sample includes some 150,000 clones, 75% to 90% of them seen just once.

Sequenced material: peripheral blood. The sequence derives from a man aged 50 or older with active COVID-19. V and J are TRBV9 and TRBJ2-1; D is unclear. CDR3 protein: CASSFNSYNEQFF. The CDR3 DNA reads TGTGCCAGCAGCTTCAACTCCTACAATGAGCAGTTCTTC.